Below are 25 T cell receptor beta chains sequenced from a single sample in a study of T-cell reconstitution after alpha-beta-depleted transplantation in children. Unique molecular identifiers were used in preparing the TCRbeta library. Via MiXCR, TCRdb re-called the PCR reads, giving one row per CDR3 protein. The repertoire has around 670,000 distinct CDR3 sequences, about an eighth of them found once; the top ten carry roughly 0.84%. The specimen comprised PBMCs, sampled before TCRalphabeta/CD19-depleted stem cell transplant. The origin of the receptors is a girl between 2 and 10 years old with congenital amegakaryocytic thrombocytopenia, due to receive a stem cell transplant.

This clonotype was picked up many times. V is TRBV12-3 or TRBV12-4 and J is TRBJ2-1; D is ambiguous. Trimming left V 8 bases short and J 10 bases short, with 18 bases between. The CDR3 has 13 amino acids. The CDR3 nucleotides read TGTGCCAGCGAGAGGACCACCTTCCGGGAGCAGTTCTTC. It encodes CASERTTFREQFF.

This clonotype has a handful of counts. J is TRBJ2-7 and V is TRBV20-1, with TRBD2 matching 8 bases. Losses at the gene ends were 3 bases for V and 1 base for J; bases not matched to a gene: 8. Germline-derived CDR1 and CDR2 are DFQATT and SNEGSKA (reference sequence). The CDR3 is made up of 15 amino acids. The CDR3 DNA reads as TGCAGTGCTAGCCTGGCCGGGAGGGTTTCCTACGAGCAGTACTTC. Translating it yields CSASLAGRVSYEQYF.

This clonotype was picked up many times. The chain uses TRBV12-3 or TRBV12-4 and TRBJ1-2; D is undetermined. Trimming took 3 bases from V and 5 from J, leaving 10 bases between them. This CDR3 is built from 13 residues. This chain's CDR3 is CASSFVLLYGYTF. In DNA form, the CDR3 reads TGTGCCAGCAGTTTCGTCCTTCTTTATGGCTACACCTTC.

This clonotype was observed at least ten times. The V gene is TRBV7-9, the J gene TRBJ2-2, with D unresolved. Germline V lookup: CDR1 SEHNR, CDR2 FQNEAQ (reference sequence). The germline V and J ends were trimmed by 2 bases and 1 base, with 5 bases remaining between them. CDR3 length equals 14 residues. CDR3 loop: CASSLQRNTGELFF. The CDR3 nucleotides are TGTGCCAGCAGCTTACAGCGGAACACCGGGGAGCTGTTTTTT.

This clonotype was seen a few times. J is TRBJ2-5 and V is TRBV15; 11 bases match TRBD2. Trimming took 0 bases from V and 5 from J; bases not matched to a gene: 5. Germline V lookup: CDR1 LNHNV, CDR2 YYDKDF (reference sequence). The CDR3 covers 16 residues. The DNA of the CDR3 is TGTGCCACCAGCAGAGATACCGGGACTAGCGGTGAGACCCAGTACTTC. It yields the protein CATSRDTGTSGETQYF. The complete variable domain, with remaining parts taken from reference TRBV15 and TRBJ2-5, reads DAMVIQNPRYQVTQFGKPVTLSCSQTLNHNVMYWYQQKSSQAPKLLFHYYDKDFNNEADTPDNFQSRRPNTSFCFLDIRSPGLGDTAMYLCATSRDTGTSGETQYFGPGTRLLVL.

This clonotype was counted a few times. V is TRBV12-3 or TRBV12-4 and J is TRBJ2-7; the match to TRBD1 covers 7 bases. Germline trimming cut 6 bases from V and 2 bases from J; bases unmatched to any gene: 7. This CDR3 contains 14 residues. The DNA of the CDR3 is TGTGCCAGCAGAGACACCGGGACAGCCTACGAGCAGTACTTC. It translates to CASRDTGTAYEQYF.

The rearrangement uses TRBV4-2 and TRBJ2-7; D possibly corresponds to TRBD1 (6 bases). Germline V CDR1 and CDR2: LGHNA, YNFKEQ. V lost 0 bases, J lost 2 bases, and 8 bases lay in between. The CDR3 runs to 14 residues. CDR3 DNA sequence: TGTGCCAGCAGCCAAGATACAGGGCCCTACGAGCAGTACTTC. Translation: CASSQDTGPYEQYF.

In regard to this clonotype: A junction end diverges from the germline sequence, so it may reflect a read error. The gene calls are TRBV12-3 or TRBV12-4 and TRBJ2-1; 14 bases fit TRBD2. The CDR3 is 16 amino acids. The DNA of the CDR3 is TGTGCCAGCAGGAACTTGGGACTAGCGGGAGAGGCTGAGCATTTCTTC. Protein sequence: CASRNLGLAGEAEHFF.

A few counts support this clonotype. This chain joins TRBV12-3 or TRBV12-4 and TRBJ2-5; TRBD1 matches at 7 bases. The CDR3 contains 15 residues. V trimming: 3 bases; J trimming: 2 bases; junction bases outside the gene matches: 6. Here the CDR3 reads CASSFQQGMQETQYF. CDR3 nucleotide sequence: TGTGCCAGCAGTTTTCAACAGGGGATGCAAGAGACCCAGTACTTC.

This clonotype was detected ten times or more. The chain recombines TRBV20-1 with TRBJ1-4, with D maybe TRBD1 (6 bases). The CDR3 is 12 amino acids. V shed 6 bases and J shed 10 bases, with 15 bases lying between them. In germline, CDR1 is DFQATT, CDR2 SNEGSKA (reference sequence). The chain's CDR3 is CSALYRVGKLFF. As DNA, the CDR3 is TGCAGTGCCTTATACAGGGTCGGAAAACTGTTTTTT.

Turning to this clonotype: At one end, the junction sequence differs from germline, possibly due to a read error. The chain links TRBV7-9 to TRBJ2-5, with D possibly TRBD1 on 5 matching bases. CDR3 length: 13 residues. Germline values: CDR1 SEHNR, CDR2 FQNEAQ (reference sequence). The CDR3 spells CASSFVGREAQYF. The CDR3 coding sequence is TGTGCCAGCAGCTTCGTGGGGCGAGAGGCCCAGTACTTC.

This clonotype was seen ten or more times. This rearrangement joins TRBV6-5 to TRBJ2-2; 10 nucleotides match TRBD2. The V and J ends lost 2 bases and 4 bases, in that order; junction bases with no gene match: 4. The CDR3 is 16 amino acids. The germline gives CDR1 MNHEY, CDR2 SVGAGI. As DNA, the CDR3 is TGTGCCAGCAGTTACACTAGCGGGATGGGCACCGGGGAGCTGTTTTTT. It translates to CASSYTSGMGTGELFF.

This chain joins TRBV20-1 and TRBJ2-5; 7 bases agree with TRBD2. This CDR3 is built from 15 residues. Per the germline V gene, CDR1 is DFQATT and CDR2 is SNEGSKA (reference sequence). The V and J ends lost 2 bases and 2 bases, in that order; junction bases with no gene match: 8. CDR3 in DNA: TGCAGTGCTAGAAGAGAAGGACTAGATCAAGAGACCCAGTACTTC. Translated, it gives CSARREGLDQETQYF.

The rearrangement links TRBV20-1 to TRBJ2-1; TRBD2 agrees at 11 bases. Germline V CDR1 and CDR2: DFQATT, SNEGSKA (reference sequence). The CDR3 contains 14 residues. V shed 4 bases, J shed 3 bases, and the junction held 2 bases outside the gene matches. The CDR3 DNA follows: TGCAGTGCTATTAGCGGGAGGGGCTACAATGAGCAGTTCTTC. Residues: CSAISGRGYNEQFF.

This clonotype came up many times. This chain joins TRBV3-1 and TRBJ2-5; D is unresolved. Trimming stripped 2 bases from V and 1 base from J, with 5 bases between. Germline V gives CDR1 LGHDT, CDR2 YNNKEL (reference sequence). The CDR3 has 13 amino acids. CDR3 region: CASSQSSQETQYF. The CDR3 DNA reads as TGTGCCAGCAGCCAAAGTTCCCAAGAGACCCAGTACTTC.

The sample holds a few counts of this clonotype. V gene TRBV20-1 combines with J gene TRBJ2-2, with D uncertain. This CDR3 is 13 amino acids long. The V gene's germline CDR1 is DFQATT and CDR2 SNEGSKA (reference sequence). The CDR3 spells CSPVLVNTGELFF. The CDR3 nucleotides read TGCAGCCCGGTGCTAGTTAACACCGGGGAGCTGTTTTTT.

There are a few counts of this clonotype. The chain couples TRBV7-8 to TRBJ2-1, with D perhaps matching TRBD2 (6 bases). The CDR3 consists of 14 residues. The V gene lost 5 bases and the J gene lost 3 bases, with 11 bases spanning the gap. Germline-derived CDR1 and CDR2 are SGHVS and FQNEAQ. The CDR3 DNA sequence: TGTGCCAGCAGCCGAGTAGCGGTCTACAATGAGCAGTTCTTC. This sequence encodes CASSRVAVYNEQFF.

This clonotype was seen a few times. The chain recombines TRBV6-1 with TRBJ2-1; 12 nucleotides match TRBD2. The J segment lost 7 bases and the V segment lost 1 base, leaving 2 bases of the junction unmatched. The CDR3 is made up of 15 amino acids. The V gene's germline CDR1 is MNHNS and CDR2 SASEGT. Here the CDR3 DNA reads TGTGCCAGCAGTGAAGAGACTAGCGGGAGTAATGAGCAGTTCTTC. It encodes CASSEETSGSNEQFF.

This CDR3 reads CAISGQDVEQYF. DNA for the CDR3: TGTGCCATCAGCGGACAGGATGTCGAGCAGTACTTC. The chain couples TRBV10-3 to TRBJ2-7, with 7 bases that match TRBD1. V lost 6 bases to trimming and J lost 6 bases; unmatched junction nucleotides: 5. The CDR3 extends over 12 amino acids. CDR1 is ENHRY, CDR2 SYGVKD, per germline.

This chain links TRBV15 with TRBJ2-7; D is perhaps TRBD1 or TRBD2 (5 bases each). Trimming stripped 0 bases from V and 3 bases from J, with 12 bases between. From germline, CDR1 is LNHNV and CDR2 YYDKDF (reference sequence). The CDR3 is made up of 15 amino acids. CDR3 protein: CATSRDPGPDYEQYF. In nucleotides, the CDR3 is TGTGCCACCAGCAGAGATCCGGGACCGGACTACGAGCAGTACTTC.

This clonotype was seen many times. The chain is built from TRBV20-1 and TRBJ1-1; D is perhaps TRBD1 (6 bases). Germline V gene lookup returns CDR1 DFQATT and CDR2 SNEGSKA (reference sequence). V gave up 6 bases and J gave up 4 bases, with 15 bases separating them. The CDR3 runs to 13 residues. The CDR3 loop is CSADQGRGTEAFF. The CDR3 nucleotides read TGCAGTGCAGACCAGGGGAGGGGCACTGAAGCTTTCTTT.

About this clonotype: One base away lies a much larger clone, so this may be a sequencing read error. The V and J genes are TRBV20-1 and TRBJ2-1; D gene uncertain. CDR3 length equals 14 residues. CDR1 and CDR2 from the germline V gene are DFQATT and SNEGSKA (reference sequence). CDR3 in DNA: TGCAGTGCTAGGAGAGGTTCCGAAAACAATGAGCAGGTCTTC. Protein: CSARRGSENNEQVF.

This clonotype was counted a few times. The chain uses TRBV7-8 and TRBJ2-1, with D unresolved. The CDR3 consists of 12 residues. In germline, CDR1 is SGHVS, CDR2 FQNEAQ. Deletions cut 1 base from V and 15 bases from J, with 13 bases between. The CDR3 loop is CASSLETGWGFF. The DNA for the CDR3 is TGTGCCAGCAGCTTAGAGACTGGGTGGGGGTTCTTC.

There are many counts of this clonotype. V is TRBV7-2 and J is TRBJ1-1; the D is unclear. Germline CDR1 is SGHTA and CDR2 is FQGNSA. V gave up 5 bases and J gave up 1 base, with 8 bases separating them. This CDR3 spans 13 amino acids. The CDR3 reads CASSHPWNTEAFF. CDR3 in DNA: TGTGCCAGCAGCCACCCCTGGAACACTGAAGCTTTCTTT. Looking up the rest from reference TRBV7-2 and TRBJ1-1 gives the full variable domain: GAGVSQSPSNKVTEKGKDVELRCDPISGHTALYWYRQSLGQGLEFLIYFQGNSAPDKSGLPSDRFSAERTGGSVSTLTIQRTQQEDSAVYLCASSHPWNTEAFFGQGTRLTVV.

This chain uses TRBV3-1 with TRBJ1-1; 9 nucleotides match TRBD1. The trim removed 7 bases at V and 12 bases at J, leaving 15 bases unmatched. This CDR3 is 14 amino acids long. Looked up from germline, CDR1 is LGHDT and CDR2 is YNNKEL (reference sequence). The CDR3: CASTPTQGTGRTFF. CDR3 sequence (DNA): TGTGCCAGCACCCCAACTCAAGGGACAGGGCGAACTTTCTTT.